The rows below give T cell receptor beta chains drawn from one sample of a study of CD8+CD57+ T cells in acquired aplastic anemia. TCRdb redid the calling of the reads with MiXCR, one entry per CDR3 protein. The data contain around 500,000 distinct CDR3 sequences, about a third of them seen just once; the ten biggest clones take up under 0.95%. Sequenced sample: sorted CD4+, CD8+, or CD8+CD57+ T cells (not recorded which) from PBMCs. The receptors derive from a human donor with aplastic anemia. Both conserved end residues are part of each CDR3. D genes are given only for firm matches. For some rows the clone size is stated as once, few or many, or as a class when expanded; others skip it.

CASSLVGGRQSSYEQYF	TGTGCCAGCAGCTTAGTAGGTGGAAGACAGTCCTCCTACGAGCAGTACTTC	.	many	TRBJ2-7	TRBV7-9
CAGSGYRQGPSSPLHF	TGTGCCGGCAGTGGCTATCGACAGGGACCCAGTTCACCCCTCCACTTT	TRBD1	.	TRBJ1-6	TRBV25-1
CSASPGGGFSYEQYF	TGCAGTGCGAGTCCTGGGGGGGGCTTTTCCTACGAGCAGTACTTC	.	many	TRBJ2-7	TRBV20-1
CASSSIGTPSYGYTF	TGTGCCAGCAGCTCTATTGGGACACCCTCCTATGGCTACACCTTC	.	many	TRBJ1-2	TRBV7-9
CASSSGGSGNQPQHF	TGTGCCAGCAGTTCGGGGGGCTCGGGCAATCAGCCCCAGCATTTT	.	.	TRBJ1-5	TRBV2
CASSLGSLASTDTQYF	TGCGCCAGCAGCTTGGGATCCCTAGCAAGCACAGATACGCAGTATTTT	.	once	TRBJ2-3	TRBV5-1
CATRPSGRERYEQYF	TGCGCCACAAGGCCTAGCGGGAGGGAGAGGTACGAGCAGTACTTC	TRBD2	.	TRBJ2-7	TRBV10-1
CASSLVPGDNEQFF	TGCGCCAGCAGCTTGGTTCCAGGGGACAATGAGCAGTTCTTC	.	.	TRBJ2-1	TRBV5-1
CASSDSGSDQPQHF	TGTGCCAGCAGTGACTCAGGGTCGGATCAGCCCCAGCATTTT	.	.	TRBJ1-5	TRBV6-4
CASSPGTDGSPLHF	TGTGCCAGCAGTCCCGGGACAGACGGGTCACCCCTCCACTTT	TRBD1	many	TRBJ1-6	TRBV12-3/TRBV12-4
CASRGGYSNQPQHF	TGTGCCAGCAGAGGGGGATATAGCAATCAGCCCCAGCATTTT	.	many	TRBJ1-5	TRBV2
CAISGTGEGNTIYF	TGTGCCATCAGCGGGACAGGGGAGGGAAACACCATATATTTT	TRBD1	many	TRBJ1-3	TRBV10-3
CASSKGQGNEQFF	TGTGCCAGCAGCAAGGGACAGGGAAATGAGCAGTTCTTC	TRBD1	.	TRBJ2-1	TRBV7-6
CASSRESGPGEAFF	TGCGCCAGCAGCCGCGAATCGGGGCCGGGTGAAGCTTTCTTT	.	.	TRBJ1-1	TRBV5-1
CASSTSGQGDYGYTF	TGTGCCAGTAGTACCTCGGGGCAGGGCGACTATGGCTACACCTTC	.	.	TRBJ1-2	TRBV19
CASSNRVGEQFF	TGTGCCAGCAGCAACAGGGTCGGTGAGCAGTTCTTC	.	few	TRBJ2-1	TRBV7-2
CSVEPGGGTKVSSF	TGCAGCGTTGAACCTGGGGGGGGTACGAAGGTTTCAAGCTTC	TRBD2	.	TRBJ2-7	TRBV29-1
CASSRQGSSPLHF	TGCGCCAGCTCGAGACAGGGGAGTTCACCCCTCCACTTT	TRBD1	.	TRBJ1-6	TRBV10-1
CASRGGQGFTGELFF	TGTGCCAGCAGAGGGGGACAGGGGTTCACCGGGGAGCTGTTTTTT	TRBD1	few	TRBJ2-2	TRBV2
CASSLRSGGGGETQYF	TGTGCCAGCAGCCTTCGAAGCGGGGGTGGGGGAGAGACCCAGTACTTC	TRBD2	.	TRBJ2-5	TRBV6-2/TRBV6-3
CASNDGQFEKLFF	TGCGCCAGTAACGATGGACAATTTGAAAAACTGTTTTTT	.	.	TRBJ1-4	TRBV5-1
CASSGGLAGKDEQYF	TGTGCCAGCAGCGGGGGACTAGCGGGGAAAGACGAGCAGTACTTC	TRBD2	many	TRBJ2-7	TRBV7-2
CASTSGITGTF	TGTGCCAGCACCTCGGGGATAACCGGCACCTTC	.	.	TRBJ1-2	TRBV28
CASSVSRELDQYF	TGTGCCAGCAGTGTTAGTAGAGAACTAGATCAGTACTTC	.	.	TRBJ2-7	TRBV2
CSVVEVHQDYGYTF	TGCAGCGTTGTAGAGGTACACCAGGACTATGGCTACACCTTC	.	.	TRBJ1-2	TRBV29-1
CASSGETGTLQETQYF	TGTGCCAGCAGCGGAGAGACAGGGACCTTACAAGAGACCCAGTACTTC	TRBD1	.	TRBJ2-5	TRBV5-8
CSATGPDQPQHF	TGCAGTGCCACAGGGCCGGATCAGCCCCAGCATTTT	.	.	TRBJ1-5	TRBV20-1
CASSLVAGSMNSNQPQHF	TGTGCCAGCAGCTTAGTGGCAGGGTCGATGAATAGCAATCAGCCCCAGCATTTT	.	.	TRBJ1-5	TRBV14
CASSTEGTLGAFF	TGTGCCAGTAGTACAGAAGGGACCTTGGGAGCTTTCTTT	.	few	TRBJ1-1	TRBV19
CASSSSWDSRETQYF	TGTGCCAGCAGCTCCTCCTGGGACAGCCGAGAGACCCAGTACTTC	TRBD1	many	TRBJ2-5	TRBV7-2
CASSHRVGVNEKLFF	TGTGCCAGCAGCCACCGGGTCGGAGTAAATGAAAAACTGTTTTTT	.	.	TRBJ1-4	TRBV7-2
CASSETQGIWPYEQYF	TGCGCCAGCAGTGAAACTCAGGGAATCTGGCCCTACGAGCAGTACTTC	.	.	TRBJ2-7	TRBV10-2
CAWQGFNGNTIYF	TGTGCCTGGCAGGGTTTCAACGGAAACACCATATATTTT	.	few	TRBJ1-3	TRBV30
CATSDGAGTGPTDTQYF	TGTGCCACCAGTGATGGAGCCGGGACAGGCCCCACAGATACGCAGTATTTT	TRBD1	once	TRBJ2-3	TRBV24-1
CASSGKKGFDYGYTF	TGTGCCAGCAGCGGAAAAAAAGGGTTCGACTATGGCTACACCTTC	.	few	TRBJ1-2	TRBV7-9
CASSLEVKGQVHF	TGTGCCAGCAGCTTAGAGGTTAAGGGACAGGTCCACTTC	TRBD1	many	TRBJ2-7	TRBV7-2
CAGKTGGFNSPLHF	TGTGCCGGCAAAACAGGGGGCTTTAATTCACCCCTCCACTTT	TRBD1	few	TRBJ1-6	TRBV5-4
CASSMFGDIAHRGAVF	TGTGCCAGTAGTATGTTTGGGGACATTGCCCACCGGGGAGCTGTTTTT	.	.	TRBJ2-2	TRBV19
CASSPTGSYEQYF	TGTGCCAGCAGCCCAACAGGGTCCTACGAGCAGTACTTC	.	many	TRBJ2-7	TRBV7-9
CASADFYEQYF	TGTGCCAGCGCTGATTTCTACGAGCAGTACTTC	.	many	TRBJ2-7	TRBV2
CASSDPRGAEAFF	TGTGCCAGCAGTGATCCCCGAGGGGCTGAAGCTTTCTTT	.	many	TRBJ1-1	TRBV2
CASSLNRVEKLFF	TGTGCCAGCAGCTTAAACAGGGTAGAAAAACTGTTTTTT	.	.	TRBJ1-4	TRBV7-6
CASTRTSGGFWQYF	TGTGCCAGCACCCGGACTAGCGGGGGGTTCTGGCAGTACTTC	TRBD2	.	TRBJ2-7	TRBV2
CASRNRVSRGTQYF	TGCGCCAGCCGAAACAGGGTTTCTAGGGGGACCCAGTACTTC	.	many	TRBJ2-5	TRBV10-1
CASSVARRGTGELFF	TGTGCCAGCAGCGTAGCCAGAAGGGGCACCGGGGAGCTGTTTTTT	.	.	TRBJ2-2	TRBV9
CASRERTAVSLHF	TGTGCCAGCAGAGAAAGGACAGCGGTTTCCCTCCACTTT	.	.	TRBJ1-6	TRBV2